Listed here are 9 T cell receptor beta chains from one sample, sequenced in a study of CXCR3-negative and CXCR3-positive naive CD8 T cells. Whole-study results and caveats: In CXCR3-positive naive cells, the TRB CDR3s were more hydrophobic than in CXCR3-negative naive cells.

The TRB cDNA libraries were prepared by 5' RACE with UMI labels. TCRdb reanalyzed the 5' RACE reads, giving one entry per CDR3 protein sequence and no DNA. Its table records tens of thousands of distinct CDR3 sequences. What these receptors recognize is not known. Sequencing was done on a sample of naive CXCR3+ CD8+ T cells from blood. Subset here: CD45RO-CCR7+CD27+CD95- naive CD8+ T cells expressing CXCR3 (TNR3+). All receptors derive from a human donor in good health. Some clones in this sample may be carry-over from other donors' samples.

The chain uses TRBV7-2 and TRBJ1-1; TCRdb gives TRBD1 as the D gene, but with no DNA this cannot be confirmed. CDR1 is SGHTA and CDR2 is FQGNSA in the germline V gene. This CDR3 comprises 16 residues. The CDR3 sequence: CASSLPSDSMNTEAFF.

The chain is built from TRBV7-2 and TRBJ2-2. Germline CDR1 and CDR2: SGHTA and FQGNSA. The CDR3 is made up of 15 amino acids. This CDR3 is CASSLLEESTGELFF. The full variable domain, in which reference TRBV7-2 and TRBJ2-2 provide the parts outside the CDR3, is GAGVSQSPSNKVTEKGKDVELRCDPISGHTALYWYRQSLGQGLEFLIYFQGNSAPDKSGLPSDRFSAERTGGSVSTLTIQRTQQEDSAVYLCASSLLEESTGELFFGEGSRLTVL.

This sequence joins TRBV6-6 and TRBJ2-1; no DNA is available, so the TRBD1 call from TCRdb remains unchecked. The V gene's germline CDR1 is MNHNY and CDR2 SVGAGI (reference sequence). This CDR3 comprises 16 residues. CDR3 protein: CASRLSEAVSYNEQFF.

The chain couples TRBV29-1 to TRBJ2-5; there is no DNA to check the TCRdb D call of TRBD1. The CDR3 loop spans 13 amino acids. Germline CDR1 is SQVTM and CDR2 is ANQGSEA. The CDR3 spells CSALGQFQETQYF.

The chain carries TRBV6-2 or TRBV6-3 and TRBJ2-7. This CDR3 comprises 11 residues. The germline gives CDR1 MNHEY, CDR2 SVGEGT. The CDR3 sequence: CASTEAYEQYF.

The chain joins TRBV29-1 to TRBJ2-5; with no DNA, the TCRdb D assignment of TRBD2 cannot be verified. This CDR3 is built from 15 residues. Germline V gives CDR1 SQVTM, CDR2 ANQGSEA. CDR3 in amino acids: CSVDGLAGGEETQYF.

This chain joins TRBV29-1 and TRBJ2-7; the TCRdb call, TRBD1, lacks DNA for checking. Germline lookup yields CDR1 SQVTM and CDR2 ANQGSEA. The CDR3 runs 13 residues. The CDR3 reads CSVEFGQGDEQYF.

The chain uses TRBV29-1 and TRBJ2-1; TCRdb names TRBD2, which stays unverified in the absence of DNA. The germline CDR1 and CDR2 sequences are SQVTM and ANQGSEA. This CDR3 has 16 residues. The CDR3: CSVDGTSGSSYNEQFF.

The V gene is TRBV5-1, the J gene TRBJ1-1. This CDR3 has 13 residues. Germline-derived CDR1 and CDR2 are SGHRS and YFSETQ. This chain's CDR3 is CASSRWANTEAFF.